Below, 28 T cell receptor beta chains from the same sample are listed, as sequenced in a study of T cells in severe cutaneous drug reactions. Libraries were made by iRepertoire multiplex PCR with TCR subtype-specific primers for bulk and single-cell sequencing. TCRdb derives one entry per CDR3 protein from the multiplex PCR reads, leaving out DNA. The sample holds over a thousand distinct CDR3 sequences. The patients sequenced had a carbamazepine-induced Stevens-Johnson syndrome or toxic epidermal necrolysis reaction. Sequenced material: cells from a skin blister. These receptors came from a human donor with a severe cutaneous adverse drug reaction.

This clonotype is identified as medium-sized from frequency. This rearrangement joins TRBV28 to TRBJ2-7; TCRdb designates TRBD1, a call that cannot be tested without DNA. The CDR3 length is 15 residues. Germline loops: CDR1 MDHEN, CDR2 SYDVKM. The CDR3 loop reads CASSSSGTGRHEQYF.

This clonotype ranks as hyperexpanded in terms of frequency. The chain links TRBV3-1 to TRBJ2-7; no DNA is available, so the TRBD2 call from TCRdb remains unchecked. The CDR3 is 16 residues long. CDR1 and CDR2 (germline): LGHDT, YNNKEL (reference sequence). CDR3: CASSLRTSGASYEQYF.

In terms of frequency, this clonotype is large (0.1 to 1%). V is TRBV15 and J is TRBJ1-5; the TRBD1 assignment by TCRdb is unverifiable without DNA. Germline values: CDR1 LNHNV, CDR2 YYDKDF (reference sequence). The CDR3 runs to 14 residues. The CDR3 sequence: CATSRGQRPETQHF.

According to its frequency, this clonotype is large. J is TRBJ2-2 and V is TRBV6-5. The CDR3 is 14 residues long. Germline assignment: CDR1 MNHEY and CDR2 SVGAGI. The CDR3: CASSYFSGAGELFF.

This clonotype is deemed medium-sized (0.01 to 0.1%) by its frequency. The chain combines TRBV2 with TRBJ2-3; with no DNA, the TCRdb D assignment of TRBD2 cannot be verified. The CDR3 sequence is 13 residues long. CDR1 and CDR2 from the germline V gene are SNHLY and FYNNEI. CDR3 in amino acids: CAGRRGGADTQYF.

The chain joins TRBV5-5 to TRBJ2-5; the TCRdb call, TRBD1, lacks DNA for checking. Germline assignment: CDR1 SGHKS and CDR2 YYEKEE (reference sequence). This CDR3 is 13 amino acids long. Here the CDR3 reads CASSGGPSETQYF.

This clonotype is medium-sized by frequency. The chain links TRBV3-1 to TRBJ2-2. This CDR3 has 12 amino acids. CDR1 and CDR2 from the germline V gene are LGHDT and YNNKEL (reference sequence). CDR3 sequence: CASSPNTGELFF.

This clonotype is labeled large based on frequency. The rearrangement uses TRBV27 and TRBJ1-2. Germline V gene sequence: CDR1 MNHEY, CDR2 SMNVEV (reference sequence). This CDR3 contains 13 residues. The CDR3 sequence: CASSLRGAIGYTF.

By frequency, this clonotype is medium-sized. The chain joins TRBV19 to TRBJ1-1; TCRdb selects TRBD1, and the lack of DNA leaves this call unchecked. The CDR3 spans 11 residues. Germline lookup yields CDR1 LNHDA and CDR2 SQIVND (reference sequence). CDR3 sequence reads: CASSRTGEAFF.

The CDR3 reads CSATPGGVYGNTIYF. The chain employs TRBV29-1 and TRBJ1-3; the D gene TCRdb calls, TRBD1, cannot be checked with no DNA. Per germline, CDR1 SQVTM and CDR2 ANQGSEA. The CDR3 is made up of 15 amino acids. Full variable domain (remainder filled in from reference TRBV29-1 and TRBJ1-3): SAVISQKPSRDICQRGTSLTIQCQVDSQVTMMFWYRQQPGQSLTLIATANQGSEATYESGFVIDKFPISRPNLTFSTLTVSNMSPEDSSIYLCSATPGGVYGNTIYFGEGSWLTVV.

Its frequency marks this clonotype as medium-sized. The V gene is TRBV11-2, the J gene TRBJ2-7. The CDR3 runs to 15 residues. The germline V gene encodes CDR1 SGHAT and CDR2 FQNNGV. CDR3 region: CASSLGNSISYEQYF.

Its frequency marks this clonotype as medium-sized (0.01 to 0.1%). The V and J genes are TRBV4-3 and TRBJ2-5. Germline CDR1 and CDR2: LGHNA and YSLEER. The CDR3 extends over 15 amino acids. This CDR3 reads CASSHSATAQETQYF.

The chain is built from TRBV29-1 and TRBJ2-3; no DNA is available, so the TRBD1 call from TCRdb remains unchecked. The CDR3 has 15 residues. Germline CDR1 is SQVTM and CDR2 is ANQGSEA. CDR3 in amino acids: CSVEASGTNTDTQYF.

The chain recombines TRBV9 with TRBJ2-7; TCRdb proposes TRBD1, but this gene call is untestable without DNA. There are 16 residues in the CDR3. Germline assignment: CDR1 SGDLS and CDR2 YYNGEE. CDR3 region: CASSGYSGQGTYEQYF.

This clonotype is classed as medium-sized by frequency. This chain uses TRBV15 with TRBJ1-5. The CDR3 is made up of 15 amino acids. CDR1 is LNHNV and CDR2 is YYDKDF in the germline V gene (reference sequence). Here the CDR3 reads CATSRDVGFGEPQHF.

This clonotype shows up as medium-sized by frequency. J is TRBJ2-1 and V is TRBV5-1; TCRdb returns TRBD1, unconfirmable since there is no DNA. This CDR3 is built from 13 residues. The germline V gene encodes CDR1 SGHRS and CDR2 YFSETQ. The CDR3 protein is CASSFTGDNEQFF.

The V call is TRBV12-3 or TRBV12-4, the J call TRBJ2-3. The CDR3 runs to 14 residues. The CDR3 region is CASSLWGSADTQYF.

The chain joins TRBV5-1 to TRBJ2-3; no DNA is available, so the TRBD1 call from TCRdb remains unchecked. Germline V lookup: CDR1 SGHRS, CDR2 YFSETQ. This CDR3 has 16 residues. This CDR3 reads CASSDLTGSSTDTQYF. Supplemented by reference TRBV5-1 and TRBJ2-3, the full variable domain reads KAGVTQTPRYLIKTRGQQVTLSCSPISGHRSVSWYQQTPGQGLQFLFEYFSETQRNKGNFPGRFSGRQFSNSRSEMNVSTLELGDSALYLCASSDLTGSSTDTQYFGPGTRLTVL.

This clonotype is large by frequency. This sequence joins TRBV28 and TRBJ2-5; TCRdb returns TRBD2, unconfirmable since there is no DNA. Looked up from germline, CDR1 is MDHEN and CDR2 is SYDVKM. This CDR3 spans 14 amino acids. The CDR3 protein is CASSPLAGEETQYF.

This clonotype is labeled medium-sized based on frequency. The V call is TRBV14, the J call TRBJ2-1. This CDR3 has 15 amino acids. Germline-derived CDR1 and CDR2 are SGHDN and FVKESK. The CDR3 reads CASSQGGGTYNEQFF.

Frequency places this clonotype as medium-sized. This chain joins TRBV11-1 and TRBJ2-3; the D call from TCRdb, TRBD2, cannot be confirmed without DNA. The CDR3 totals 13 residues. The germline CDR1 and CDR2 sequences are SGHAT and FQDESV (reference sequence). The CDR3 reads CASSLDYSDTQYF.

This clonotype shows up as medium-sized by frequency. This rearrangement joins TRBV12-3 or TRBV12-4 to TRBJ2-7; checking the TCRdb D call of TRBD1 is not possible without DNA. This CDR3 has 14 amino acids. The CDR3 region is CASSLKGDSYEQYF.

The rearrangement links TRBV20-1 to TRBJ2-1; TCRdb's D gene call, TRBD2, goes unchecked for lack of DNA. Germline CDR1 DFQATT, CDR2 SNEGSKA (reference sequence). The CDR3 is 15 residues long. The chain's CDR3 is CSARKAGVEWNEQFF.

Its frequency marks this clonotype as medium-sized. The CDR3 loop reads CATHAGGAGYNEQFF. This sequence joins TRBV6-1 and TRBJ2-1; TCRdb gives TRBD2 as the D gene, but with no DNA this cannot be confirmed. The germline V gene encodes CDR1 MNHNS and CDR2 SASEGT. The CDR3 sequence is 15 residues long.

Considering frequency, this clonotype is medium-sized. This chain joins TRBV28 and TRBJ2-3; TCRdb returns TRBD2, unconfirmable since there is no DNA. This CDR3 contains 20 residues. CDR1 is MDHEN, CDR2 SYDVKM, per germline. The CDR3 reads CASTPLQGRRAGWGTDTQYF.

This clonotype counts as medium-sized by frequency. The CDR3 is CASSRTGVDEKLFF. V gene TRBV11-2 combines with J gene TRBJ1-4; TCRdb's D call of TRBD1 is untestable without DNA. CDR3 length: 14 amino acids. Germline loops: CDR1 SGHAT, CDR2 FQNNGV.

Frequency places this clonotype as medium-sized. J is TRBJ1-1 and V is TRBV11-2; TCRdb proposes TRBD1, but this gene call is untestable without DNA. The CDR3 extends over 13 amino acids. CDR1 is SGHAT, CDR2 FQNNGV, per germline. The CDR3 sequence is CASLDRLNTEAFF.

Its frequency marks this clonotype as medium-sized. The chain combines TRBV3-1 with TRBJ2-7. From germline, CDR1 is LGHDT and CDR2 YNNKEL (reference sequence). This CDR3 spans 13 amino acids. The CDR3 spells CASSRDFAYEQYF.